This T cell receptor beta chain comes out of a study of Graves' ophthalmopathy and Graves' hyperthyroidism. The study's findings and limits: The blood repertoire also included most expanded thyroid clonotypes above 0.001 frequency.

RNA transcripts served as template for amplifying TCR beta CDR3 sequences. First-round RT-PCR employed HTBI primers, with a second-round multiplex PCR after it. TCRdb ran MiXCR on the multiplex PCR reads and lists one entry per CDR3 protein. The table lists some 400,000 distinct CDR3 sequences, approximately 20% of them singletons. CDR1 and CDR2 from the germline V gene are GTSNPN and SVGIG (reference sequence). The V and J ends lost 0 bases and 5 bases respectively, with 7 bases between them. There are 12 residues in the CDR3. Other autoimmune diseases, uncontrolled infections, pregnancy or lactation ruled patients out of participation. A roughly 9.3 ml volume of fresh peripheral blood provided the PBMCs. This clonotype was found many times. The antigen is unknown.

The chain recombines TRBV30 with TRBJ1-1, with D perhaps TRBD1 (5 bases). The sequence was collected from a woman aged 18-29 years with Graves' ophthalmopathy. Sequencing input: peripheral blood. The CDR3 sequence: CAWSVRGTEAFF. The DNA of the CDR3 is TGTGCCTGGAGTGTGAGGGGAACTGAAGCTTTCTTT.